Below are 14 T cell receptor beta chains sequenced from a single sample in a study of T-cell reconstitution after alpha-beta-depleted transplantation in children listed by TCRdb under 2016. Libraries came from PCR. Sequencing used an Illumina HiSeq 2500. TCR library preparation used molecular barcoding, with unique molecular identifiers applied to normalize quantification of the TCRbeta repertoire. In TCRdb, the public reads were trimmed at Q25 with fastp and aligned with MiXCR, with productive beta chains retained. Identical CDR3 proteins give one entry, which carries the most common genes and DNA. This sample comprises about 440,000 distinct CDR3 sequences, roughly 43% of them detected only once. 25% to 30% of the sample belongs to the ten largest clones. This sample's treatment or condition label indicates: allogeneic hematopoietic cell transplantation with graft depleted of TCRalphabeta T cells and CD19 B cells.

The sequenced sample was PBMCs, obtained before TCRalphabeta/CD19-depleted stem cell transplant. Receptor source: a girl between 2 and 10 years old with aplastic anemia, due to receive a stem cell transplant.

This clonotype was counted at least ten times. The rearrangement links TRBV20-1 to TRBJ1-3, with D possibly matching TRBD1 (5 bases). Germline loops: CDR1 DFQATT, CDR2 SNEGSKA (reference sequence). V was shortened by 0 bases and J by 4 bases, with 13 bases between the two germline ends. The CDR3 runs 15 residues. The CDR3 spells CSARDPSGDGNTIYF. The CDR3 DNA sequence: TGCAGTGCTAGAGATCCCTCTGGGGACGGAAACACCATATATTTT.

The gene calls are TRBV7-2 and TRBJ1-1, with TRBD1 matching over 11 bases. This CDR3 comprises 16 residues. CDR1 is SGHTA and CDR2 is FQGNSA in the germline V gene. V was pared by 4 bases and J by 0 bases, with 4 bases of the junction left unmatched. The CDR3 DNA sequence: TGTGCCAGCAGCTCTGGACAGGGGGCTGTGAACACTGAAGCTTTCTTT. As protein: CASSSGQGAVNTEAFF.

The chain couples TRBV20-1 to TRBJ2-5; TRBD2 agrees at 7 bases. In germline, CDR1 is DFQATT, CDR2 SNEGSKA (reference sequence). This CDR3 has 14 residues. V lost 4 bases, J lost 2 bases, and 7 bases stayed unmatched. The CDR3 region has the DNA TGCAGTGCTAACCCGGGGGGACTTCAAGAGACCCAGTACTTC. It is translated as CSANPGGLQETQYF.

The CDR3 loop is CASSLQTSEQYF. The CDR3 coding sequence is TGTGCCAGCAGTTTACAGACGAGCGAGCAGTACTTC. The J gene is TRBJ2-7, the V gene TRBV28, with no clear D. The germline V gene encodes CDR1 MDHEN and CDR2 SYDVKM. The V and J ends lost 2 bases and 6 bases respectively, with 8 bases between them. The CDR3 consists of 12 residues.

On this clonotype itself: A read error may account for a junction end that differs from germline. V and J are TRBV11-2 and TRBJ2-1; D possibly corresponds to TRBD1 (5 bases). Germline CDR1 is SGHAT and CDR2 is FQNNGV. The CDR3 spans 18 residues. The CDR3 loop is CATSLFGSYQGSYNEQFF. The CDR3 DNA reads TGTGCCACCAGCTTATTTGGAAGTTATCAGGGCTCCTACAATGAGCAGTTCTTC.

This clonotype was picked up a small number of times. The gene calls are TRBV5-1 and TRBJ2-2; 8 bases are a match to TRBD2. The germline V gene has CDR1 SGHRS and CDR2 YFSETQ. The CDR3 loop spans 18 amino acids. V shed 0 bases and J 4 bases; nucleotides not matched to a gene: 11. The CDR3 here is CASSLAASGSLGTGELFF. The CDR3 bases are TGCGCCAGCAGCTTGGCCGCGAGCGGGAGTTTGGGCACCGGGGAGCTGTTTTTT.

This chain connects TRBV5-1 to TRBJ2-6; TRBD1 is a possible D gene (5 bases). This CDR3 region has 16 residues. Looked up from germline, CDR1 is SGHRS and CDR2 is YFSETQ. V was shortened by 4 bases and J by 0 bases, with 11 bases between the two germline ends. As DNA, the CDR3 is TGCGCCAGCAGCCGGACACTGAGCTCTGGGGCCAACGTCCTGACTTTC. It translates to CASSRTLSSGANVLTF. Full variable domain (remainder filled in from reference TRBV5-1 and TRBJ2-6): KAGVTQTPRYLIKTRGQQVTLSCSPISGHRSVSWYQQTPGQGLQFLFEYFSETQRNKGNFPGRFSGRQFSNSRSEMNVSTLELGDSALYLCASSRTLSSGANVLTFGAGSRLTVL.

This clonotype was picked up one time. V gene TRBV4-1 combines with J gene TRBJ1-4; D not certain. Germline V lookup: CDR1 MGHRA, CDR2 YSYEKL. The CDR3 consists of 15 residues. V was pared by 4 bases and J by 5 bases, with 14 bases between. This CDR3 reads CASSLLGLRNEKLFF. For the CDR3, the DNA is TGCGCCAGCAGCCTCTTGGGGTTACGAAATGAAAAACTGTTTTTT.

As to this clonotype: This may stem from a read error, because a much larger clone lies one nucleotide away. The chain has TRBV4-1 and TRBJ1-4; D is uncertain. The CDR3 runs to 14 residues. Trimming took 9 bases from V and 4 from J, leaving 15 bases between them. The V gene's germline CDR1 is MGHRA and CDR2 YSYEKL. CDR3 in amino acids: CASSSQPYNEKLFF. The CDR3 DNA reads as TGCGCCAGTTCTAGCCAACCCTATAATGAAAAACTGTTTTTT.

This chain uses TRBV3-1 with TRBJ2-7; D is undetermined. V gave up 1 base and J gave up 2 bases, with 12 bases separating them. CDR3 length equals 15 residues. Germline loops: CDR1 LGHDT, CDR2 YNNKEL (reference sequence). The CDR3 region has the DNA TGTGCCAGCAGCCAAGTTGGGCAGCTAACCTACGAGCAGTACTTC. Translating gives CASSQVGQLTYEQYF.

The chain joins TRBV3-1 to TRBJ2-7; no clear D gene. Germline assignment: CDR1 LGHDT and CDR2 YNNKEL (reference sequence). There are 13 residues in the CDR3. V lost 2 bases, J lost 5 bases, and 10 bases lay in between. The CDR3 is CASSQSDRHEQYF. In DNA, the CDR3 is TGTGCCAGCAGCCAATCAGACCGCCACGAGCAGTACTTC.

This clonotype occurred a few times. The chain carries TRBV20-1 and TRBJ2-3; D unresolved. Trimming pared 0 bases from V and 0 bases from J, leaving 10 bases between. Germline V lookup: CDR1 DFQATT, CDR2 SNEGSKA (reference sequence). The CDR3 is made up of 15 amino acids. The CDR3 nucleotides read TGCAGTGCTAGAGATCGAACAAGGAGCACAGATACGCAGTATTTT. This sequence encodes CSARDRTRSTDTQYF.

Only a few counts were recorded for this clonotype. The chain couples TRBV10-3 to TRBJ2-1; 10 bases fit TRBD2. Germline V gives CDR1 ENHRY, CDR2 SYGVKD. With V trimmed by 8 bases and J by 0 bases, 16 bases remained unmatched. The CDR3 extends over 19 amino acids. CDR3: CAICFLLTSGKSSYNEQFF. As DNA, the CDR3 is TGTGCCATCTGTTTTCTCCTCACTAGCGGGAAGAGCTCCTACAATGAGCAGTTCTTC.

V usage is TRBV28 and J usage is TRBJ2-5, with D perhaps TRBD1 or TRBD2 (6 bases each). Trimming took 6 bases from V and 5 from J, leaving 16 bases between them. From germline, CDR1 is MDHEN and CDR2 SYDVKM. This CDR3 has 14 amino acids. CDR3 residues: CASSRGRSRETQYF. CDR3 in DNA: TGTGCCAGCAGCCGGGGGCGCAGTCGGGAGACCCAGTACTTC.